This TCR beta chain was sequenced for a study of T cells in Graves' hyperthyroidism and ophthalmopathy (dated by TCRdb to between 2018 and 2021). Regarding the research as a whole: Peripheral blood samples were taken at initial diagnosis, before any treatment was given. TCR V-J signatures able to tell the groups apart were searched for in a discovery cohort of approximately 95 patients, of whom more than 40 had Graves' ophthalmopathy and 57 had stable Graves' hyperthyroidism. An independent validation cohort of 18 to 20 hyperthyroidism patients and about 16 patients who later progressed to ophthalmopathy tested prospective prediction of ophthalmopathy. For training and testing, the roughly 100 patients in the discovery cohort were randomly divided in a 7:3 ratio. In addition, the study compared T-cell repertoires in thyroid tissue and in blood from several Graves' hyperthyroidism patients. After sampling, hyperthyroidism patients received methimazole starting at 30 mg daily, and ophthalmopathy patients received high-dose intravenous methylprednisolone. According to the paper, TCR Vbeta CDR3 sequencing was carried out on approximately 140 peripheral blood samples, which came from 40 to 45 ophthalmopathy, around 75 hyperthyroidism and approximately 17 progressor patients.

This clonotype was counted many times. There is no known antigen for this receptor. No base qualities exist here, and no much larger clone lies one base off it. The TCR beta CDR3 regions were amplified from RNA transcripts. The first round of RT-PCR for the TCR CDR3 was performed with the HTBI primer set and the Qiagen OneStep RT-PCR kit. Libraries were constructed in a second round of multiplex PCR, after which size selection and purification were performed. Libraries were sequenced paired-end with 100 bp reads on an Illumina HiSeq2000. On the authors' methods: SOAPnuke was used to process the raw data, removing reads that contained adapters or uncalled bases, had a mean Phred below 15, or lacked an exact match to the constant primer or identifier. COPE v1.2.5 was used to merge high-quality paired reads, and clonotypes were defined as unique nucleotide sequences. MiTCR v1.1 was used to align clonotypes to the IMGT TRBV, TRBD and TRBJ reference segments. The analysis was restricted to V-J combinations with a frequency above 0.0001, which together covered 99.2% of the repertoires. The TCS score was defined as the ratio of F50 (clonal expansion) to E x V (chaos), calculated using BLOSUM62-based TCRdist between CDR3 peptides within each V-J. Welch's t-statistics and random forest reduced around 510 V-J features to 10 to 15, which were used in a naive Bayes classifier (R e1071). TCRdb redid the processing of the public reads, applying fastp at Q25 and MiXCR, and retained in-frame beta chains. Rows are combined by CDR3 protein, so each entry shows the most common genes and DNA. The V and J calls come from TCRdb's annotation, not from the publication. The sample profile shows roughly 290,000 distinct CDR3 sequences; about a sixth of them were found once. The ten largest clonotypes hold 55% to 60% of the sample.

Study-wide findings and limitations: Most expanded thyroid clonotypes (frequency above 0.001) were also detected in blood, suggesting blood repertoires may reflect thyroid immune responses. In validation, the model predicted progression to ophthalmopathy with about 71% sensitivity and approximately 74% specificity, a median of approximately 6.5 months before onset. Sample size was not statistically predetermined, and blinding of investigators to group allocation was not performed. A model built on a 13 V-J signature distinguished ophthalmopathy from stable hyperthyroidism, reaching about 89% sensitivity and about 81% specificity in cross-validation and 80%/75% in testing.

In the ophthalmopathy patients, disease was moderately to severely active, with a Clinical Activity Score of 3 or more, a NOSPECS grade of 4 or more, and a duration of less than 3 months. Patients with uncontrolled infections, other autoimmune diseases, pregnancy or lactation were excluded. Clinical symptoms, serum thyroxine and TRAb, thyroid ultrasound, and orbital computed tomography formed the basis for the diagnoses. PBMCs were separated from approximately 9.9 ml of fresh peripheral blood using Ficoll-Paque density gradient centrifugation. Total RNA was extracted using Trizol reagent, and RNA quality was assessed on an Agilent 2100 Bioanalyzer. Unmatched junction bases come to 5, with V trimmed by 5 bases and J by 4 bases. Its CDR3 holds 14 amino acids, cysteine through phenylalanine. The kept DNA is CDR3 alone, 42 bases in frame from the first base. The germline V gene sets CDR1 to KGHSH and CDR2 to LQKENI.

The source material was blood. Recombination linked TRBV18 to TRBJ2-7, and 10 bases in between align with TRBD1. This sequence was found in an older woman with Graves' ophthalmopathy. The CDR3 region reads CASSTGTGAYEQYF. The DNA sequence is given as TGTGCCAGCTCAACCGGGACAGGGGCTTACGAGCAGTACTTC.